This T cell receptor (beta chain) is drawn from a study of a mutant IDH1 vaccine in newly diagnosed glioma. For the study at large: Commencement of vaccination occurred 4-6 weeks following radiotherapy alone, or concurrently with temozolomide cycles. Patients previously underwent radiotherapy, temozolomide, or both, and most underwent both.

Noted time point: week 47, end of study. Doses consisted of 300 ug of mutant IDH1 20-mer peptide each, paired with topical imiquimod. The V end was cut by 4 bases, the J end by 5 bases, with 13 bases between. Germline CDR1 and CDR2: SGHTS and YDEGEE. The CDR3 extends over 13 amino acids. Libraries were prepared by immunoSEQ multiplex PCR; TCRdb keeps only in-frame clonotypes and omits some of them. Among tens of thousands of clones, approximately 71% were seen once, and the ten largest hold roughly 5%. This clone appeared a few times. Its antigen is currently unknown. The chain links TRBV5-8 to TRBJ2-7, with D possibly TRBD2 on 5 matching bases. This clonotype was sampled from a man between 45 and 60 years old with glioma. The input for sequencing was PBMCs, taken from a glioma patient whose treatment included an IDH1 peptide vaccine. CDR3 nucleotide sequence: TGTGCCAGCAGCCGCGGAGGAGAACACGAGCAGTACTTC. This sequence encodes CASSRGGEHEQYF.